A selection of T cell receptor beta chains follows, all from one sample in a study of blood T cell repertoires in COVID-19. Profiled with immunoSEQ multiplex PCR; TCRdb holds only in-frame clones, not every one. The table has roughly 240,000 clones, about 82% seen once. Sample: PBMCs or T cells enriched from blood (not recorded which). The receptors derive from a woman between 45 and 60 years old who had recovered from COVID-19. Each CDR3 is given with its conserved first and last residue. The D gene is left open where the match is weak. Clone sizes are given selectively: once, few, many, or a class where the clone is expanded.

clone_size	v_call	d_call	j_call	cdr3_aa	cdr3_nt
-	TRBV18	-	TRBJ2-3	CASSLTGGTDTQYF	TGTGCCAGCTCGCTAACGGGAGGCACAGATACGCAGTATTTT
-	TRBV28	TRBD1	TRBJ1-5	CASSFPAGGGVQPQHF	TGTGCCAGCAGTTTCCCGGCAGGGGGTGGAGTACAGCCCCAGCATTTT
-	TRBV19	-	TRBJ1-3	CAVTGSTGNTIYF	TGTGCCGTAACAGGGAGTACTGGAAACACCATATATTTT
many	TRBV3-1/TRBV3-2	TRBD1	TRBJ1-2	CASSRPGQSIGYTF	TGTGCCAGCAGCCGGCCGGGACAGAGTATTGGCTACACCTTC
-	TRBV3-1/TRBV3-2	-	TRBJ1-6	CASSQVSPAGNSPLHF	TGTGCCAGCAGCCAAGTGTCGCCGGCAGGCAATTCACCCCTCCACTTT
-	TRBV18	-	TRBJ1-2	CASSPGQNYGYTF	TGTGCCAGCTCACCGGGGCAGAACTATGGCTACACCTTC
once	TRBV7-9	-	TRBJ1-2	CASSLSGTEANYGYTF	TGTGCCAGCAGCTTAAGCGGGACGGAAGCTAACTATGGCTACACCTTC
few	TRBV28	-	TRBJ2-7	CASTEAGYSYEQYF	TGTGCCAGCACCGAGGCAGGGTACTCCTACGAGCAGTACTTC
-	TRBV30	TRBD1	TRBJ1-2	CASDRGGYGYTF	TGTGCCTCCGACAGGGGAGGCTATGGCTACACCTTC
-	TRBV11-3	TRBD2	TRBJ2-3	CASSLANSGGFADTQYF	TGTGCCAGCAGCTTAGCAAATAGCGGGGGGTTTGCAGATACGCAGTATTTT
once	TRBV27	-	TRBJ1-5	CATSPINRGNQPQHF	TGTGCCACCTCCCCAATCAACAGGGGCAATCAGCCCCAGCATTTT
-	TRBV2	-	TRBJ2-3	CASRDIGIFSDTQYF	TGTGCCAGCAGGGACATAGGGATATTTTCAGATACGCAGTATTTT
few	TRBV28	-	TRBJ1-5	CASSLRSNQPQHF	TGTGCCAGCAGTTTGCGCAGCAATCAGCCCCAGCATTTT
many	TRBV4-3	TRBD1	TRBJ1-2	CASSLWTGQEGGYTF	TGCGCCAGCAGCCTCTGGACCGGACAGGAAGGCGGCTACACCTTC
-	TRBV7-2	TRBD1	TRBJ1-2	CASSLDGTAPWGYGYTF	TGTGCCAGCAGCTTAGACGGGACAGCTCCATGGGGCTATGGCTACACCTTC
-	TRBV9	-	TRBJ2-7	CASSGGGGTDDQYF	TGTGCCAGCAGTGGCGGTGGTGGGACTGACGATCAGTACTTC
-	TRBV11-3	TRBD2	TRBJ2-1	CASSFGRYNEQFF	TGTGCCAGCAGCTTCGGGAGGTACAATGAGCAGTTCTTC
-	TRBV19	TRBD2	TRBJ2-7	CASRPSGRAYEQYF	TGTGCCAGTAGACCTAGCGGGAGGGCCTACGAGCAGTACTTC
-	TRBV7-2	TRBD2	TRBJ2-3	CASSKSGTSGADTQYF	TGTGCCAGCAGCAAATCCGGGACTAGCGGGGCAGATACGCAGTATTTT
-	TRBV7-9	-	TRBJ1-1	CASSPLRGANTEAFF	TGTGCCAGCAGCCCCCTCAGGGGTGCGAACACTGAAGCTTTCTTT
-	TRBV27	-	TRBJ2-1	CASSLPMRRNEQFF	TGTGCCAGCAGTTTGCCTATGAGGAGGAATGAGCAGTTCTTC
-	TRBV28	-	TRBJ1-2	CASSALGGGNYGYTF	TGTGCCAGCAGTGCCCTTGGGGGGGGTAACTATGGCTACACCTTC
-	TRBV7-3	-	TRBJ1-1	CASSSGASNTEAFF	TGTGCCAGCAGCTCCGGTGCATCGAACACTGAAGCTTTCTTT
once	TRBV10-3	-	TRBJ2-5	CAIKVDKLGETQYF	TGTGCCATCAAGGTGGACAAACTGGGGGAGACCCAGTACTTC
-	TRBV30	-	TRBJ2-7	CAWSVLGGGRYEQYF	TGTGCCTGGAGTGTACTGGGGGGGGGCCGCTACGAGCAGTACTTC
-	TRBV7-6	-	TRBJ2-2	CASSFTGTNTGELFF	TGTGCCAGCAGCTTTACAGGGACGAACACCGGGGAGCTGTTTTTT
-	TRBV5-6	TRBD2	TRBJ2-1	CASSPLRGRAHYNEQFF	TGTGCCAGCAGCCCCCTACGGGGGAGGGCCCACTACAATGAGCAGTTCTTC
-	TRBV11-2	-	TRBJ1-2	CASSFDRNYGYTF	TGTGCCAGCAGCTTTGACAGAAACTATGGCTACACCTTC
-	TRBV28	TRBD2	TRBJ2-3	CASSEDSGIGFADTQYF	TGTGCCAGCAGTGAAGATAGCGGGATTGGCTTTGCAGATACGCAGTATTTT
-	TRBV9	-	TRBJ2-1	CASSVIVAGYNEQFF	TGTGCCAGCAGCGTAATCGTAGCTGGCTACAATGAGCAGTTCTTC
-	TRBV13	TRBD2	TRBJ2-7	CASSFVAGGDEQYF	TGTGCCAGCAGCTTCGTAGCGGGGGGTGACGAGCAGTACTTC
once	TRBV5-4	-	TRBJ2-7	CASSFRGSSYEQYF	TGTGCCAGCAGCTTCCGTGGTAGCTCCTACGAGCAGTACTTC
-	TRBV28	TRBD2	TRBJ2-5	CASTPPSGGWDQETQYF	TGTGCCAGCACCCCTCCTAGCGGGGGGTGGGACCAAGAGACCCAGTACTTC
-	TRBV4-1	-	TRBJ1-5	CASSQETSRARQPQHF	TGCGCCAGCAGCCAAGAAACATCCAGGGCGAGACAGCCCCAGCATTTT
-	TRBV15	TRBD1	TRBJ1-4	CATSRDSAGGGEKLFF	TGTGCCACCAGCAGAGATAGCGCAGGGGGCGGTGAAAAACTGTTTTTT
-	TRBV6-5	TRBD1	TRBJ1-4	CASNSLRGEKLFF	TGTGCCAGCAATTCCCTCAGGGGGGAAAAACTGTTTTTT
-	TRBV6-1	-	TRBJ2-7	CASSESIGRGSSYEQYF	TGTGCCAGCAGTGAAAGTATTGGGCGGGGAAGCTCCTACGAGCAGTACTTC
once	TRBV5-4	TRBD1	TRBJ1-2	CASSVGQIYGYTF	TGTGCCAGCAGCGTGGGACAGATCTATGGCTACACCTTC
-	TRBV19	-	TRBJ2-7	CASSTLAGERTYEQYF	TGTGCCAGTAGTACCCTGGCCGGAGAGAGAACCTACGAGCAGTACTTC
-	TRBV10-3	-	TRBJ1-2	CAISEISSRDIYGYTF	TGTGCCATCAGTGAAATCTCGTCCCGGGACATTTATGGCTACACCTTC
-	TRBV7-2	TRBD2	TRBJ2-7	CASSVRERLAGVREQYF	TGTGCCAGCAGCGTTAGAGAAAGACTAGCGGGAGTGCGGGAGCAGTACTTC
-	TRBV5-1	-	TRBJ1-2	CASSWTATNYGYTF	TGCGCCAGCAGCTGGACAGCTACTAACTATGGCTACACCTTC
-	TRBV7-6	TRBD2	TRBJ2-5	CASSPRTSGRGETQYF	TGTGCCAGCAGCCCTCGGACTAGCGGGAGGGGGGAGACCCAGTACTTC
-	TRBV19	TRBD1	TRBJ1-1	CASSPTGTGRGTEAFF	TGTGCCAGTAGTCCGACCGGGACAGGGCGGGGGACTGAAGCTTTCTTT
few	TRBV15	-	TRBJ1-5	CATSRDGLGQPQHF	TGTGCCACCAGCAGAGACGGGTTGGGTCAGCCCCAGCATTTT